These T cell receptor beta chains were read from a single sample in a study of T cell responses to AZD1222 COVID-19 vaccine. Sequencing was performed with immunoSEQ multiplex PCR; in TCRdb, only in-frame clones are kept and a portion is missing. The top ten clones hold 3.6% of a sample with fewer than 200,000 clones, more than 80% of them seen once. The material was peripheral blood, obtained 28 days after the second dose of the MenACWY control vaccine. The receptors stem from an adult who received the MenACWY meningococcal vaccine as a control. CDR3s include the opening cysteine and the closing phenylalanine or tryptophan. Fields, in order: D gene, V gene, clone size, J gene, CDR3 protein, CDR3 DNA. A D gene is named only where the DNA matches it firmly. Size is stated for part of the rows, as once, few or many counts, or as a class when the clone is expanded.

-	TRBV5-1	-	TRBJ1-6	CASSNAGFDSPLHF	TGCGCCAGCAGTAATGCGGGGTTCGATTCACCCCTCCACTTT
-	TRBV18	-	TRBJ1-4	CASSEGPTNEKLFF	TGTGCCAGCTCAGAGGGCCCAACTAATGAAAAACTGTTTTTT
TRBD1	TRBV28	-	TRBJ2-7	CASSLSGTGRAYEQYF	TGTGCCAGCAGTTTGTCCGGGACAGGAAGGGCCTACGAGCAGTACTTC
-	TRBV16	once	TRBJ1-1	CASSQAVRDTEAFF	TGTGCCAGCAGCCAGGCGGTAAGGGACACTGAAGCTTTCTTT
-	TRBV30	-	TRBJ1-3	CAWSTPQAGAPGNTIYF	TGTGCCTGGTCCACCCCACAAGCGGGGGCTCCTGGAAACACCATATATTTT
TRBD2	TRBV2	once	TRBJ2-5	CASSENSGGGETQYF	TGTGCCAGCAGTGAGAATAGCGGGGGCGGGGAGACCCAGTACTTC
-	TRBV4-2	once	TRBJ2-3	CASSPRSGEADTQYF	TGTGCCAGCAGCCCACGTTCAGGGGAAGCGGATACGCAGTATTTT
TRBD1	TRBV29-1	-	TRBJ2-7	CSVAGGNPYEQYF	TGCAGCGTTGCAGGGGGCAATCCCTACGAGCAGTACTTC
-	TRBV2	-	TRBJ2-7	CASRKGNSYEQYF	TGTGCCAGCAGGAAGGGGAACTCCTACGAGCAGTACTTC
-	TRBV29-1	-	TRBJ2-1	CSVEGAGYNEQFF	TGCAGCGTTGAAGGGGCAGGCTACAATGAGCAGTTCTTC
TRBD2	TRBV3-1/TRBV3-2	-	TRBJ2-3	CASSQVGPGLGVDTQYF	TGTGCCAGCAGCCAAGTCGGCCCCGGACTAGGGGTAGATACGCAGTATTTT
TRBD2	TRBV24-1	-	TRBJ2-7	CATSGEGTSGSYEQYF	TGTGCCACCAGTGGGGAAGGGACTAGCGGGAGCTACGAGCAGTACTTC
-	TRBV27	-	TRBJ2-7	CASSLGGQSYEQYF	TGTGCCAGCAGTTTGGGGGGACAGTCGTACGAGCAGTACTTC
-	TRBV28	-	TRBJ2-3	CASSSAGYGTDTQYF	TGTGCCAGCAGTTCCGCAGGATATGGTACAGATACGCAGTATTTT
-	TRBV18	-	TRBJ2-2	CASSGLGANTGELFF	TGTGCCAGCTCGGGACTGGGCGCGAACACCGGGGAGCTGTTTTTT
TRBD1	TRBV7-9	-	TRBJ2-3	CASSLQSGGADTQYF	TGTGCCAGCAGCTTACAATCAGGGGGTGCAGATACGCAGTATTTT
-	TRBV3-1/TRBV3-2	-	TRBJ2-5	CASSQDGVRYRIQETQYF	TGTGCCAGCAGCCAAGATGGGGTCCGCTACCGCATCCAAGAGACCCAGTACTTC
TRBD1	TRBV5-1	-	TRBJ2-7	CASSLARDRVHEQYF	TGCGCCAGCAGCTTGGCCCGGGACAGGGTGCACGAGCAGTACTTC
-	TRBV9	-	TRBJ1-2	CASSSLSRGGSYTF	TGTGCCAGCAGCTCCCTCAGCAGGGGAGGCAGCTACACCTTC
TRBD1	TRBV5-1	-	TRBJ1-1	CASSLGQEIEAFF	TGCGCCAGCAGCCTGGGACAGGAAATTGAAGCTTTCTTT
-	TRBV27	-	TRBJ2-2	CASSLSPGFPGELFF	TGTGCCAGCAGTTTATCCCCGGGGTTCCCCGGGGAGCTGTTTTTT
-	TRBV27	-	TRBJ1-1	CASGPGTEAFF	TGTGCCAGCGGACCTGGCACTGAAGCTTTCTTT
-	TRBV14	-	TRBJ1-2	CASSQVSSWGYTF	TGTGCCAGCAGCCAAGTATCATCCTGGGGCTACACCTTC
-	TRBV7-2	once	TRBJ2-7	CASSLGGLMGNEQYF	TGTGCCAGCAGCTTAGGGGGACTGATGGGCAACGAGCAGTACTTC
-	TRBV29-1	-	TRBJ1-1	CGGGRATEGTEAFF	TGCGGGGGCGGAAGGGCCACTGAGGGGACTGAAGCTTTCTTT
-	TRBV7-2	few	TRBJ1-4	CASSANGPGIEKLFF	TGTGCCAGCAGCGCTAATGGACCGGGGATTGAAAAACTGTTTTTT
TRBD2	TRBV11-3	once	TRBJ2-1	CASSLGRGRTFNEQFF	TGTGCCAGCAGCTTAGGTCGCGGGAGGACCTTCAATGAGCAGTTCTTC
-	TRBV7-9	-	TRBJ1-2	CASSLESTSYGYTF	TGTGCCAGCAGCTTAGAAAGCACCAGCTATGGCTACACCTTC
-	TRBV5-1	-	TRBJ2-2	CASSFWTPNTGELFF	TGCGCCAGCAGCTTTTGGACACCGAACACCGGGGAGCTGTTTTTT
-	TRBV6-2/TRBV6-3	-	TRBJ1-5	CASSYRSQPQHF	TGTGCCAGCAGTTACCGTAGTCAGCCCCAGCATTTT
-	TRBV2	-	TRBJ2-2	CASREDLHTGELFF	TGTGCCAGCAGAGAAGACCTCCACACCGGGGAGCTGTTTTTT
-	TRBV29-1	-	TRBJ2-5	CSAPLVAGWETQYF	TGCAGCGCCCCTCTAGTGGCGGGTTGGGAGACCCAGTACTTC
-	TRBV14	-	TRBJ1-6	CASSRNRENSPLHF	TGTGCCAGCAGCCGCAATCGGGAGAATTCACCCCTCCACTTT
-	TRBV28	once	TRBJ1-2	CASSSKIPRLDGYTF	TGTGCCAGCAGCTCGAAAATACCCCGACTTGATGGCTACACCTTC
-	TRBV30	once	TRBJ1-1	CAVASNDGKAFF	TGTGCCGTAGCCAGTAATGACGGGAAAGCTTTCTTT
-	TRBV21-1	-	TRBJ2-1	CASSKKCRTNNEQFF	TGTGCCAGCAGCAAGAAATGCCGGACCAACAATGAGCAGTTCTTC
-	TRBV29-1	-	TRBJ2-7	CSVVGGGSSYEQYF	TGCAGCGTTGTAGGGGGCGGGAGCTCCTACGAGCAGTACTTC
TRBD2	TRBV6-6	-	TRBJ2-5	CASGVSGLKQETQYF	TGTGCCAGCGGCGTGTCGGGACTAAAACAAGAGACCCAGTACTTC
TRBD2	TRBV6-2/TRBV6-3	-	TRBJ2-1	CASSFGTSGPRRHNEQFF	TGTGCCAGCAGTTTTGGGACTAGCGGCCCTCGAAGACACAATGAGCAGTTCTTC
-	TRBV6-6	-	TRBJ1-2	CASSYSVGYTF	TGTGCCAGCAGTTACTCAGTCGGCTACACCTTC
TRBD1	TRBV9	-	TRBJ2-6	CASSPRQGLESGANVLTF	TGTGCCAGCAGCCCTCGACAGGGGTTGGAGTCTGGGGCCAACGTCCTGACTTTC
-	TRBV4-1	-	TRBJ1-6	CASSPQSQGYSPLHF	TGCGCCAGCAGCCCCCAAAGCCAGGGTTATTCACCCCTCCACTTT
-	TRBV30	-	TRBJ2-7	CAWREGGMTYEQYF	TGTGCCTGGAGGGAGGGGGGTATGACCTACGAGCAGTACTTC
TRBD2	TRBV10-3	-	TRBJ2-1	CAIKEGLAGGGAFF	TGTGCCATCAAGGAAGGACTAGCGGGAGGGGGGGCGTTCTTC
TRBD1	TRBV9	-	TRBJ2-1	CASSVRDRVGYEQFF	TGTGCCAGCAGCGTCCGGGACAGGGTCGGCTATGAGCAGTTCTTC
-	TRBV4-1	few	TRBJ1-1	CASSESGTHRGGAFF	TGCGCCAGCAGCGAATCGGGGACACATCGTGGGGGAGCTTTCTTT
TRBD1	TRBV10-2	-	TRBJ1-1	CASSDGQGLNTEAFF	TGCGCCAGCAGTGACGGACAGGGACTTAACACTGAAGCTTTCTTT
TRBD2	TRBV7-8	few	TRBJ2-3	CASGLAGFGDTQYF	TGTGCCAGCGGACTAGCGGGTTTCGGAGATACGCAGTATTTT
TRBD1	TRBV30	-	TRBJ1-2	CAWRLVDRGVGYTF	TGTGCCTGGAGGCTTGTGGACAGGGGGGTTGGCTACACCTTC
TRBD1	TRBV5-1	-	TRBJ1-1	CASSYSTGETEAFF	TGCGCCAGCAGCTATTCGACAGGGGAGACTGAAGCTTTCTTT
-	TRBV5-1	once	TRBJ1-1	CASRHNPMNTEAFF	TGCGCCAGCAGACACAACCCCATGAACACTGAAGCTTTCTTT
-	TRBV28	-	TRBJ1-4	CASSRTTGEKLFF	TGTGCCAGCAGTAGGACTACTGGTGAAAAACTGTTTTTT
-	TRBV11-2	-	TRBJ2-2	CASSGHRGGLDTGELFF	TGTGCCAGCAGCGGCCACAGGGGGGGACTAGACACCGGGGAGCTGTTTTTT